This TCR beta chain was obtained from a study of cytomegalovirus exposure and HLA in healthy donors. The study, taken as a whole, reports: The CMV antigen specificity of a few CMV-associated chains was confirmed through in vitro analysis. According to a subsequent analysis, TCR clusters identified in the first cohort showed a tendency to co-occur across the approximately 130 validation repertoires.

Only one count was recorded for this clone. The antigen is unknown. The method was immunoSEQ multiplex PCR; TCRdb's version includes in-frame clones alone and lacks a portion of them. The sample includes some 140,000 clones, 70% to 90% seen only once; the top ten take around 22%. The origin of this receptor is a man between 18 and 29 years old in good health and CMV-seropositive. The specimen was PBMCs.

CDR3 sequence: CASSPSDSTEKLFF. The CDR3 DNA is TGTGCCAGCTCACCCTCGGACAGTACCGAAAAACTGTTTTTT. This chain connects TRBV18 to TRBJ1-4; D may be TRBD1 (6 bases). Germline V gene data show CDR1 as KGHSH and CDR2 as LQKENI. The CDR3 runs to 14 residues. The V end lost 3 bases, the J end lost 8 bases, and 13 bases lay between the germline ends. Supplemented by reference TRBV18 and TRBJ1-4, the full variable domain reads NAGVMQNPRHLVRRRGQEARLRCSPMKGHSHVYWYRQLPEEGLKFMVYLQKENIIDESGMPKERFSAEFPKEGPSILRIQQVVRGDSAAYFCASSPSDSTEKLFFGSGTQLSVL.